This T cell receptor beta chain was found in a study of T cells after somatic rescue of genetic block. CDR1 and CDR2 (germline): SGHTA, FQGNSA. This CDR3 is built from 14 residues. Unmatched junction bases numbered 0, after V lost 4 bases and J lost 1 base. TCRdb's copy holds only in-frame clones and misses some; the assay was immunoSEQ multiplex PCR. Among 55,000 or so clones listed, 96% were seen once. Sample: peripheral blood mononuclear cells (PBMCs). This TCR derives from a child less than two years old. The V gene is TRBV7-2, the J gene TRBJ2-3, with TRBD1 matching 9 bases. CDR3 sequence (DNA): TGTGCCAGCAGCTGGACAGGGGGCACAGATACGCAGTATTTT. This codes for CASSWTGGTDTQYF.